This T cell receptor beta chain was profiled in a study of T cell responses to AZD1222 COVID-19 vaccine. Germline assignment: CDR1 KGHSH and CDR2 LQKENI. Unmatched junction bases numbered 4, after V lost 2 bases and J lost 4 bases. The CDR3 totals 15 residues. The table came from immunoSEQ multiplex PCR; TCRdb's copy has only in-frame clones and leaves some out. The repertoire has 73,000 or so clones, 60% to 85% of them found once; the top ten carry roughly 50%. Of note for this clone: What it binds is unknown.

Analysis merged second doses at about 4 or about 12 weeks. Findings of the study overall: Reportedly, nearly half the spike-specific TCRs target unmutated variant regions. A mostly white British donor set with more females was recruited, and clonal diversity was possibly underestimated.

The sequencing here drew on peripheral blood, taken 28 days after the second AZD1222 dose. J is TRBJ1-2 and V is TRBV18; 10 bases agree with TRBD1. The sequence was collected from an adult who received the AZD1222 COVID-19 vaccine. CDR3 nucleotides: TGTGCCAGCTCACCAAGGACAGGGGGTACCTATGGCTACACCTTC. Translation: CASSPRTGGTYGYTF.